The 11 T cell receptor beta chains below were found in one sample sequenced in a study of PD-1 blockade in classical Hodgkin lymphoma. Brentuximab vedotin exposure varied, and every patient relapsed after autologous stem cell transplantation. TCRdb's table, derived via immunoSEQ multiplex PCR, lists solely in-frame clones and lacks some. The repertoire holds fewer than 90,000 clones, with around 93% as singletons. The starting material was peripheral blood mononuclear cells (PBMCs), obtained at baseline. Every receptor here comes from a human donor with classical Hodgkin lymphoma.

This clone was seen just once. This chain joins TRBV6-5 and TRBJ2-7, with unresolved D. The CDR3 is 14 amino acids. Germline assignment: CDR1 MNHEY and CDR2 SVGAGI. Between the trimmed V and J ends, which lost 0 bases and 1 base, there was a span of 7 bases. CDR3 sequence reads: CASSYSPSSYEQYF. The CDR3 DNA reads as TGTGCCAGCAGTTACTCGCCGAGTTCCTACGAGCAGTACTTC.

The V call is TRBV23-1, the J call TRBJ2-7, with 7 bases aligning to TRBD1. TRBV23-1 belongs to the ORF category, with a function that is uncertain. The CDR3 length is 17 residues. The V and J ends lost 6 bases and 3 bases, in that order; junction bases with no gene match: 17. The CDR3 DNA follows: TGCGCCAGCAGCCCCCCCCCAGAACGGGACAGCATCTACGAGCAGTACTTC. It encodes CASSPPPERDSIYEQYF.

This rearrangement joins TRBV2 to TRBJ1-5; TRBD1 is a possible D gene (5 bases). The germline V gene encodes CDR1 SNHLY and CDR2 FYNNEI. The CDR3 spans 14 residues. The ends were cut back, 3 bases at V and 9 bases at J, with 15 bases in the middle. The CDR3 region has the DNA TGTGCCAGCAGTGAGGCGGCAGGGTATCTGCCCCAGCATTTT. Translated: CASSEAAGYLPQHF. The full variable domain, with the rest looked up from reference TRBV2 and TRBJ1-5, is EPEVTQTPSHQVTQMGQEVILRCVPISNHLYFYWYRQILGQKVEFLVSFYNNEISEKSEIFDDQFSVERPDGSNFTLKIRSTKLEDSAMYFCASSEAAGYLPQHFGDGTRLSIL.

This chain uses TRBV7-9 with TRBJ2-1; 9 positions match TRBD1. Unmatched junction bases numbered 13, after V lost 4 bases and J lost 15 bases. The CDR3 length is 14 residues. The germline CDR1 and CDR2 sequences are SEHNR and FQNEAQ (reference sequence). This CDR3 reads CASSSGGTGNDRFF. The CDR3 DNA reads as TGTGCCAGCAGCTCCGGCGGGACAGGGAATGATCGGTTCTTC.

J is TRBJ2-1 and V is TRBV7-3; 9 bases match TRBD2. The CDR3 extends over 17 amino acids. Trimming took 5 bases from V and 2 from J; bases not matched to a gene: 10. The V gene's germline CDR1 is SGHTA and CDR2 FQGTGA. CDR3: CASSPMREGHPYNEQFF. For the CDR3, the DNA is TGTGCCAGCAGCCCGATGCGGGAGGGCCACCCCTACAATGAGCAGTTCTTC.

This CDR3 reads CASSLGGLAGFDEQFF. The CDR3 DNA reads TGTGCCAGCAGCTTAGGCGGGCTAGCGGGTTTCGATGAGCAGTTCTTC. The rearrangement uses TRBV7-6 and TRBJ2-1, with 8 bases that match TRBD2. The germline V gene has CDR1 SGHVS and CDR2 FNYEAQ. The CDR3 totals 16 residues. Losses at the gene ends were 1 base for V and 8 bases for J; bases not matched to a gene: 10.

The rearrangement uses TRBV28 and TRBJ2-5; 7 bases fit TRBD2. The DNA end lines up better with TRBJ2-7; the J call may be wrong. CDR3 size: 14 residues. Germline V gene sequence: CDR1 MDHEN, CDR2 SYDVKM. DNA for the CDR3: TGTGCCAGTAAGTTGGGCGGGAGCTCCTACGAGCAGTACTTC. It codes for CASKLGGSSYEQYF.

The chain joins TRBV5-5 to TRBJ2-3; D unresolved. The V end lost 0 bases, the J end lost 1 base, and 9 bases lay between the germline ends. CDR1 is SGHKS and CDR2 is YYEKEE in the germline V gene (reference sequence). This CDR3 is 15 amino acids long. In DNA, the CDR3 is TGTGCCAGCAGCTTGGGTATCCTGGGCACAGATACGCAGTATTTT. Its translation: CASSLGILGTDTQYF.

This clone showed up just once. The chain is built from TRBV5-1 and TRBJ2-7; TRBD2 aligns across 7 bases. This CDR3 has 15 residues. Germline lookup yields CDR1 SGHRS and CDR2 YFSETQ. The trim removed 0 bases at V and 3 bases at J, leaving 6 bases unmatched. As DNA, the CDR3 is TGCGCCAGCAGCTTGGGTAGAGCGGGGATCTACGAGCAGTACTTC. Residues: CASSLGRAGIYEQYF.

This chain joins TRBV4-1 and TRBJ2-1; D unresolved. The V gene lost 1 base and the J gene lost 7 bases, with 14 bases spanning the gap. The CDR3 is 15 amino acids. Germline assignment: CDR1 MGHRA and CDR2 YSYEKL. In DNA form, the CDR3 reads TGCGCCAGCAGCCAAGGGATCCTCGGTCCGAATGAGCAGTTCTTC. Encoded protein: CASSQGILGPNEQFF.

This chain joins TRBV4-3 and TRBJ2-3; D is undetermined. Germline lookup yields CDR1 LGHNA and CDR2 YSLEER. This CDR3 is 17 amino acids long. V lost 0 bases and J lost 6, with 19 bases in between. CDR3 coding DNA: TGCGCCAGCAGCCAAGACTTCGGGCCCGAGAGAGCGGATACGCAGTATTTT. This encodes CASSQDFGPERADTQYF.